The following is a T cell receptor beta chain sequence with its context. The antigen is undetermined. Unsorted whole blood supplied the RNA, and germline DNA was extracted too. Patients were chronically HBV-infected and treatment-naive. This sample is part of a study of tumor-infiltrating lymphocytes in primary liver carcinoma. The overall study: Resecting the tumor surgically was how the patients' primary liver carcinoma was treated. Tumors were staged T1-T3 N0M0 and measured about 4.2 to 10 cm across. Study-level findings and limits: Overlap in tumor-adjacent and tumor-blood pairs fell below that of tumor region pairs.

V gave up 9 bases and J gave up 10 bases; unmatched junction bases: 10. Germline loops: CDR1 SGHAT, CDR2 FQNNGV. The CDR3 runs 12 residues. The template, 500 ng total RNA, yielded TCR beta cDNA made with a constant-region primer. Libraries for TCR beta were built through three nested multiplex PCR rounds, which together made up a slightly modified ARM-PCR procedure. Both of the initial two PCR rounds ran for approximately 10 cycles and employed TRBV1-TRBV30 forward primers alongside a C-beta reverse primer. MiXCR, applied by TCRdb to the multiplex PCR reads, yields one record per CDR3 protein. The table shows 300,000 to 400,000 distinct CDR3 sequences, with about 61% occurring only once.

Sequencing input: peripheral blood. The chain is built from TRBV11-2 and TRBJ1-1, with 8 bases aligning to TRBD1. The receptor's source is a man aged 35 to 55 with primary liver carcinoma and hepatitis B virus infection. CDR3 protein: CARSDTGTGAFF. CDR3 in DNA: TGTGCCAGGAGCGACACCGGGACAGGAGCTTTCTTT.